The next 4 T cell receptor beta chains were all read from a single sample in a study of T cell repertoires in cytomegalovirus infection. No antigens are known for them. TCRdb used MiXCR to reprocess the reads, holding one entry per CDR3 protein. The sample lists about 700,000 distinct CDR3 sequences, 30% to 35% occurring once. The sample here was cultured PBMCs, taken from culture after CMV antigen stimulation. The receptors derive from a human donor in good health (CMV status not recorded). Some clones in this sample may be carry-over from other donors' samples.

V and J are TRBV7-2 and TRBJ2-2; D unclear. Between the trimmed V and J ends, which lost 1 base and 8 bases, there was a span of 17 bases. Germline V gene sequence: CDR1 SGHTA, CDR2 FQGNSA. There are 16 residues in the CDR3. The CDR3 protein is CASSLDPVAALGELFF. CDR3 DNA: TGTGCCAGCAGCTTAGACCCGGTGGCGGCCCTGGGGGAGCTGTTTTTT.

This clonotype was seen repeatedly, ten times or more. The chain combines TRBV7-2 with TRBJ1-1; unclear D gene. The CDR3 is 13 residues long. V lost 4 bases to trimming and J lost 0 bases, with 6 bases between them. Per the germline V gene, CDR1 is SGHTA and CDR2 is FQGNSA. The CDR3 loop is CASSSVLNTEAFF. Written as DNA, the CDR3 is TGTGCCAGCAGCTCAGTCCTGAACACTGAAGCTTTCTTT. Supplemented by reference TRBV7-2 and TRBJ1-1, the full variable domain reads GAGVSQSPSNKVTEKGKDVELRCDPISGHTALYWYRQSLGQGLEFLIYFQGNSAPDKSGLPSDRFSAERTGGSVSTLTIQRTQQEDSAVYLCASSSVLNTEAFFGQGTRLTVV.

This clonotype was detected a few times. J is TRBJ1-2 and V is TRBV7-2; the D is unclear. Trimming stripped 5 bases from V and 2 bases from J, with 15 bases between. The CDR3 contains 15 residues. Germline values: CDR1 SGHTA, CDR2 FQGNSA. The CDR3 loop reads CASSPRPRGNYGYTF. CDR3 bases: TGTGCCAGCAGCCCAAGACCCCGCGGGAACTATGGCTACACCTTC.

This clonotype was recorded at least ten times. The chain has TRBV7-9 and TRBJ2-1; D might be TRBD2 (6 bases). The CDR3 runs to 13 residues. Germline CDR1 SEHNR, CDR2 FQNEAQ (reference sequence). With 11 bases removed from V and 4 bases from J, the gap between germline ends came to 15 bases. CDR3 in DNA: TGTGCCGAAGACGGGGAGGCATACAATGAGCAGTTCTTC. Amino acid sequence: CAEDGEAYNEQFF.